The entry that follows covers one T cell receptor (beta chain) sequence. Its target is not known. The sample comes from a study of cytomegalovirus exposure and HLA in healthy donors. For the study at large: The early release's HLA-typed donors yielded about 85 million unique TCRs. Study-wide points: CMV serostatus stood as the only immune exposure information on hand. An analysis was carried out at a later point. It showed that HLA-associated TCR beta chains were more clonally expanded than equally common non-associated chains.

The PCR contained 60 Vbeta and 13 Jbeta primers. TCRdb's table, derived via immunoSEQ multiplex PCR, lists solely in-frame clones and lacks some. The sample lists 85,000 to 120,000 clones; approximately 79% were seen once. This CDR3 is 16 amino acids long. The V end lost 7 bases, the J end lost 4 bases, and 21 bases lay between the germline ends. Germline-derived CDR1 and CDR2 are SGHTA and FQGNSA. Specimen: PBMCs. The receptor was derived from a man aged 55 to 70 in good health and CMV-seronegative. The V call is TRBV7-2, the J call TRBJ2-3, with D possibly TRBD1 on 8 matching bases. The CDR3 loop is CASNLKQGGWADTQYF. DNA of the CDR3: TGTGCCAGCAACCTAAAACAGGGGGGGTGGGCAGATACGCAGTATTTT.